The sequence of this T cell receptor beta chain was determined in a study of blood T cell repertoires in COVID-19 (dated by TCRdb to about 2020). For context, the study as a whole: Samples from collaborators originated in the United States, Italy and Spain and spanned both the acute and convalescent phases of COVID-19. The material from the prospective study consisted of cDNA or gDNA derived from T cells, B-cell-depleted T cells, or PBMCs. The dataset comprised deeply sampled blood TCRbeta repertoires from subjects exposed to, actively infected with, or recovered from COVID-19. The repertoires were made available in a free public database intended to serve as a resource for research on the immune response to SARS-CoV-2. Samples were obtained from the ongoing ImmuneRACE study (first 160 participants) and from approximately 1,200 subjects provided by 6 global collaborators. The sample metadata nearly always contained a de-identified subject ID, COVID-19 status, age in years and sex. Where available, HLA class I and class II types were obtained from metadata supplied by the sample provider rather than from assay-based typing.

TCRbeta CDR3 regions were amplified from genomic DNA by means of the immunoSEQ Assay, a bias-controlled multiplex PCR. Per the original workflow: The number of nucleated cells in each sample was estimated by amplification of reference gene primers within the assay. Sequence reads were collapsed and filtered to measure the absolute abundance of every unique TCRbeta CDR3 rearrangement. For each sample, productive Simpson clonality was calculated by taking the square root of Simpson's diversity index across productive rearrangements. TCRdb mirrors the immuneACCESS table, restricted to in-frame sequences. Some clones are absent from its copies; in checked studies, under half trace to an unresolved V gene, and the reason for the others is unknown. V, J and clone size reflect that table, while D and trimming were determined from the DNA. Recorded for this sample are about 34,000 clones; over 80% of them occurred a single time. Around 14% of the sample is taken by the ten largest.

The collaborating institutions used their own protocols to collect whole blood in K2EDTA tubes. For TCRbeta analysis, collaborator samples were shipped as frozen whole blood, as isolated PBMCs, or as DNA extracted from either sample type. Study-level results and caveats: The quantity of clinical and demographic metadata differed by source and by participant and was supplied without curation.

As to this clone: The specificity of this receptor is unknown. Base qualities are not at hand, and no much larger clone is one base apart.

Measured from the cysteine to the phenylalanine, the CDR3 is 13 residues long. The DNA shown is the 39-base CDR3, in frame from base 1. The V and J ends are trimmed by 3 bases and 2 bases, leaving 8 bases between them. The rearranged segments are TRBV12-3 or TRBV12-4 and TRBJ2-7; a tentative D call is TRBD1 (5 bases match). The TCR was taken from a man in his sixties with active COVID-19. The sample taken for sequencing was peripheral blood. This receptor carries the CDR3 CASSLDIAYEQYF. The nucleotide sequence reads as follows: TGTGCCAGCAGTTTGGACATAGCCTACGAGCAGTACTTC.